This T cell receptor (beta chain) was retrieved from a study of CD8 T cells in ankylosing spondylitis. The study, taken as a whole, reports: Reportedly, disease-linked clones are significantly enriched in ankylosing spondylitis patients' matched synovial fluid. What appeared characteristic of ankylosing spondylitis blood was a TCR beta motif of fewer than ten highly homologous variants. Disease-linked clones were found to be CD8+ and relatively rare in peripheral blood.

The table lists this clonotype with many counts. Its antigen remains unidentified. This CDR3 has 16 amino acids. Germline V gene sequence: CDR1 SGDLS, CDR2 YYNGEE. After removal of 4 bases from V and 7 bases from J, the junction contained 12 bases not matched to a gene. From the 5' RACE reads, TCRdb called clonotypes with MiXCR, one entry per CDR3 protein. Of 200,000 to 250,000 distinct CDR3 sequences in the sample, 5.5% to 7.5% were seen once. The source of this sequence is a male donor with ankylosing spondylitis. The chain has TRBV9 and TRBJ2-4, with 9 bases that match TRBD1. Sequenced: blood, either unsorted or a sorted T cell fraction (not recorded which). The DNA for the CDR3 is TGTGCCAGCAGCACCCCGAAGGAAGGACAGGGGAACATTCAGTACTTC. This gives the protein CASSTPKEGQGNIQYF.